This T cell receptor beta chain was sequenced during a study of CD8 T cell repertoires and HIV-1 epitope variants. Study background: An approximately 10-day culture received IL-2, IL-7 and IL-15 on days 3 and 7.

TCRdb keeps only in-frame clones here, not all; method: immunoSEQ multiplex PCR. The table has 4,500 to 6,000 clones, around 71% seen once. Worth noting for this clone: The antigen is unknown.

The study, taken as a whole, reports: Eight to ten TCR beta clonotypes were antigen-specific, six or seven apparently recognizing autologous or escape variants.

The CDR3 spans 16 residues. The ends were cut back, 0 bases at V and 4 bases at J, with 17 bases in the middle. The germline V gene encodes CDR1 SGHDT and CDR2 YYEEEE. The receptor was isolated from a male donor with HIV. Sample: cultured CD8+ T cells derived from PBMCs. The chain is built from TRBV5-6 and TRBJ2-7; the D gene is possibly TRBD2 (5 bases). The CDR3 sequence is CASSLGPSLGDYEQYF. The CDR3 DNA reads as TGTGCCAGCAGCTTGGGGCCTTCTTTGGGAGATTACGAGCAGTACTTC. Using reference TRBV5-6 and TRBJ2-7 for the parts outside the CDR3, the full variable domain is DAGVTQSPTHLIKTRGQQVTLRCSPKSGHDTVSWYQQALGQGPQFIFQYYEEEERQRGNFPDRFSGHQFPNYSSELNVNALLLGDSALYLCASSLGPSLGDYEQYFGPGTRLTVT.